The next 25 T cell receptor beta chains were all read from a single sample in a study of naive and memory T cell subsets. Ligated cDNA underwent four rounds of PCR with nested alpha and beta constant region primers and SP2. Via MiXCR, TCRdb re-called the 5' RACE reads, giving one row per CDR3 protein. The sample has tens of thousands of distinct CDR3 sequences; more than 7% are singletons. The library had UMIs added by 3' ligation of an oligonucleotide to TCR cDNA. The source is a male donor in good health.

This clonotype was seen at least ten times. DNA for the CDR3: TGCAGCGTTAGGTGGTCAACCTACGAGCAGTACTTC. It codes for CSVRWSTYEQYF. The rearrangement uses TRBV29-1 and TRBJ2-7; no firm D call. The V gene lost 5 bases and the J gene lost 2 bases, with 10 bases spanning the gap. This CDR3 has 12 amino acids. The germline V gene encodes CDR1 SQVTM and CDR2 ANQGSEA.

The J gene is TRBJ1-5, the V gene TRBV27; D is possibly TRBD1 (5 bases). This CDR3 has 14 residues. The germline CDR1 and CDR2 sequences are MNHEY and SMNVEV (reference sequence). Trimming pared 2 bases from V and 7 bases from J, leaving 12 bases between. The CDR3: CASSLGARAQPQHF. The CDR3 DNA reads TGTGCCAGCAGTTTAGGGGCCAGGGCCCAGCCCCAGCATTTT.

The sample holds a few counts of this clonotype. Here the CDR3 DNA reads TGTGCCAGCACTGTGGGACAGGTAGAATCCTACGAGCAGTACTTC. Translating it yields CASTVGQVESYEQYF. The chain couples TRBV12-3 or TRBV12-4 to TRBJ2-7, with 8 bases fitting TRBD1. The CDR3 has 15 residues. The V segment lost 7 bases and the J segment 1 base; nucleotides outside the gene matches: 9.

This clonotype was picked up a small number of times. This sequence joins TRBV6-1 and TRBJ2-3, with 12 bases that match TRBD2. Germline V gives CDR1 MNHNS, CDR2 SASEGT. After removal of 4 bases from V and 6 bases from J, the junction contained 11 bases not matched to a gene. The CDR3 extends over 17 amino acids. This chain's CDR3 is CASSAHLAGGRSDTQYF. The CDR3 DNA follows: TGTGCCAGCAGTGCCCATCTAGCGGGGGGGCGTAGCGATACGCAGTATTTT.

This clonotype was seen only a few times. The J gene is TRBJ2-7, the V gene TRBV19, with 7 bases that match TRBD1. Germline V CDR1 and CDR2: LNHDA, SQIVND (reference sequence). CDR3 length: 14 residues. V trimming: 6 bases; J trimming: 3 bases; junction bases outside the gene matches: 8. The CDR3 loop reads CASSGTELFYEQYF. The CDR3 nucleotides are TGTGCCAGTAGCGGGACAGAGCTGTTCTACGAGCAGTACTTC.

The chain combines TRBV18 with TRBJ1-5; no clear D. This CDR3 has 14 amino acids. Germline-derived CDR1 and CDR2 are KGHSH and LQKENI. Trimming removed 4 bases at V and 0 bases at J, with 7 bases between. This CDR3 reads CASSQTFSNQPQHF. For the CDR3, the DNA is TGTGCCAGCTCACAGACCTTTAGCAATCAGCCCCAGCATTTT. Supplemented by reference TRBV18 and TRBJ1-5, the full variable domain reads NAGVMQNPRHLVRRRGQEARLRCSPMKGHSHVYWYRQLPEEGLKFMVYLQKENIIDESGMPKERFSAEFPKEGPSILRIQQVVRGDSAAYFCASSQTFSNQPQHFGDGTRLSIL.

The V and J genes are TRBV6-5 and TRBJ1-2; D gene unclear. The V end lost 2 bases, the J end lost 7 bases, and 17 bases lay between the germline ends. Looked up from germline, CDR1 is MNHEY and CDR2 is SVGAGI. This CDR3 has 15 residues. In nucleotides, the CDR3 is TGTGCCAGCAGTTACAGCGCCGGCAACCCGCGTGGCTACACCTTC. It encodes CASSYSAGNPRGYTF.

This clonotype has at least ten counts. The chain carries TRBV20-1 and TRBJ1-2; D ambiguous. CDR3 length equals 14 residues. V lost 0 bases and J lost 0, with 8 bases in between. Looked up from germline, CDR1 is DFQATT and CDR2 is SNEGSKA (reference sequence). CDR3 loop: CSARDPMANYGYTF. The CDR3 DNA follows: TGCAGTGCTAGAGACCCCATGGCTAACTATGGCTACACCTTC.

V gene TRBV20-1 combines with J gene TRBJ2-5; TRBD2 matches at 8 bases. The trim removed 5 bases at V and 2 bases at J, leaving 4 bases unmatched. Germline assignment: CDR1 DFQATT and CDR2 SNEGSKA (reference sequence). This CDR3 is 13 amino acids long. The chain's CDR3 is CSAGRGAQETQYF. The CDR3 coding sequence is TGCAGTGCTGGGCGGGGGGCTCAAGAGACCCAGTACTTC.

The table lists this clonotype with many counts. V usage is TRBV2 and J usage is TRBJ1-2; D is unclear. Germline V lookup: CDR1 SNHLY, CDR2 FYNNEI. Trimming took off 7 bases at V and 1 base at J, with 13 bases between the two ends. This CDR3 has 14 residues. The CDR3 nucleotides read TGTGCCAGCAAGACGGTGGATGTTAACTATGGCTACACCTTC. Amino acid sequence: CASKTVDVNYGYTF.

V usage is TRBV5-5 and J usage is TRBJ2-3; 7 nucleotides match TRBD2. CDR1 is SGHKS, CDR2 YYEKEE, per germline (reference sequence). CDR3 length: 14 residues. Trimming at V came to 2 bases and at J to 6 bases, leaving 6 bases not matched to a gene. The CDR3 DNA reads as TGTGCCAGCAGCTTCCTGGACGGGGGGGATACGCAGTATTTT. This gives the protein CASSFLDGGDTQYF.

This chain links TRBV9 with TRBJ2-4, with 7 bases identical to TRBD1. The germline gives CDR1 SGDLS, CDR2 YYNGEE. The V segment lost 3 bases and the J segment 8 bases; nucleotides outside the gene matches: 8. This CDR3 contains 14 residues. The CDR3: CASSEARDSYIQYF. The CDR3, as DNA: TGTGCCAGCAGCGAGGCCCGGGACAGCTACATTCAGTACTTC.

In its sample, this clonotype was seen a few times. The rearrangement joins TRBV30 to TRBJ2-1; D gene ambiguous. CDR1 and CDR2 (germline): GTSNPN, SVGIG (reference sequence). The CDR3 has 11 amino acids. V was trimmed by 3 bases and J by 10 bases, leaving 10 bases between them. The CDR3 sequence: CAWRKRAEQFF. For the CDR3, the DNA is TGTGCCTGGAGGAAGCGAGCAGAGCAGTTCTTC.

This clonotype has a count of ten or more. The V call is TRBV13, the J call TRBJ2-1; 9 bases are a match to TRBD2. The CDR3 has 16 residues. Trimming removed 0 bases from V and 3 bases from J; junction bases left unmatched: 3. Germline CDR1 PRHDT, CDR2 FYEKMQ (reference sequence). CDR3 protein: CASSLGGGRGYNEQFF. DNA for the CDR3: TGTGCCAGCAGCTTAGGCGGCGGGAGGGGCTACAATGAGCAGTTCTTC.

This rearrangement joins TRBV6-2 or TRBV6-3 to TRBJ1-5, with D perhaps matching TRBD1 (5 bases). This CDR3 spans 16 amino acids. Germline-derived CDR1 and CDR2 are MNHEY and SVGEGT. V was shortened by 3 bases and J by 0 bases, with 12 bases between the two germline ends. The CDR3 here is CASSYLKGFSNQPQHF. CDR3 nucleotide sequence: TGTGCCAGCAGTTATTTGAAGGGGTTTAGCAATCAGCCCCAGCATTTT.

This clonotype was detected ten times or more. This chain uses TRBV25-1 with TRBJ1-6, with D unresolved. Germline lookup yields CDR1 MGHDK and CDR2 SYGVNS. The CDR3 is 14 residues long. The germline V and J ends were trimmed by 3 bases and 13 bases, with 16 bases remaining between them. CDR3 sequence reads: CASSDQLDPRPLHF. The CDR3 bases are TGTGCCAGCAGTGACCAATTGGATCCGAGGCCCCTCCACTTT.

This clonotype was detected ten times or more. The chain recombines TRBV20-1 with TRBJ2-4; 14 positions match TRBD2. Trimming removed 5 bases from V and 3 bases from J; junction bases left unmatched: 6. Germline lookup yields CDR1 DFQATT and CDR2 SNEGSKA (reference sequence). This CDR3 spans 16 amino acids. The DNA for the CDR3 is TGCAGTGCTCGACTAGCGGGAGGGCTGGGCAAAAACATTCAGTACTTC. It encodes CSARLAGGLGKNIQYF.

This clonotype has at least ten counts. The chain links TRBV7-2 to TRBJ2-5; unclear D gene. CDR3 length: 14 amino acids. V lost 4 bases and J lost 0, with 9 bases in between. Per the germline V gene, CDR1 is SGHTA and CDR2 is FQGNSA. The chain's CDR3 is CASSSSTDQETQYF. The CDR3 DNA reads TGTGCCAGCAGCTCTTCGACGGACCAAGAGACCCAGTACTTC.

The rearrangement joins TRBV27 to TRBJ1-2; 7 bases are a match to TRBD1. This CDR3 is 13 amino acids long. The V gene end was trimmed by 5 bases and the J gene end by 4 bases; junction bases not matched to a gene: 4. Per the germline V gene, CDR1 is MNHEY and CDR2 is SMNVEV (reference sequence). CDR3: CASSPGTVYGYTF. DNA for the CDR3: TGTGCCAGCAGTCCGGGGACAGTCTATGGCTACACCTTC.

This clonotype was observed at least ten times. This sequence joins TRBV5-1 and TRBJ2-2; 10 bases align to TRBD1. After removal of 5 bases from V and 5 bases from J, the junction contained 6 bases not matched to a gene. Germline V gene data show CDR1 as SGHRS and CDR2 as YFSETQ. The CDR3 sequence is 15 residues long. The CDR3 here is CASSPGTGDTGELFF. CDR3 nucleotide sequence: TGCGCCAGCAGTCCCGGGACAGGGGATACCGGGGAGCTGTTTTTT. The full variable domain, in which reference TRBV5-1 and TRBJ2-2 provide the parts outside the CDR3, is KAGVTQTPRYLIKTRGQQVTLSCSPISGHRSVSWYQQTPGQGLQFLFEYFSETQRNKGNFPGRFSGRQFSNSRSEMNVSTLELGDSALYLCASSPGTGDTGELFFGEGSRLTVL.

This clonotype was detected a few times. This chain uses TRBV5-4 with TRBJ1-4; D ambiguous. Germline V gives CDR1 SGHNT, CDR2 YYREEE (reference sequence). This CDR3 comprises 15 residues. Trimming took off 1 base at V and 4 bases at J, with 11 bases between the two ends. The CDR3 bases are TGTGCCAGCAGCTTGTGGCAGGACCGTAATGAAAAACTGTTTTTT. This encodes CASSLWQDRNEKLFF. Full variable domain (remainder filled in from reference TRBV5-4 and TRBJ1-4): ETGVTQSPTHLIKTRGQQVTLRCSSQSGHNTVSWYQQALGQGPQFIFQYYREEENGRGNFPPRFSGLQFPNYSSELNVNALELDDSALYLCASSLWQDRNEKLFFGSGTQLSVL.

This clonotype was counted between two and nine times. The chain combines TRBV2 with TRBJ2-1; TRBD1 or TRBD2 may be the D gene (5 bases each). The V gene lost 9 bases and the J gene lost 5 bases, with 14 bases spanning the gap. This CDR3 region has 13 residues. Per the germline V gene, CDR1 is SNHLY and CDR2 is FYNNEI. CDR3 bases: TGTGCCAGTTCCGGGACGGCAAACAATGAGCAGTTCTTC. It translates to CASSGTANNEQFF.

The chain uses TRBV5-4 and TRBJ2-5; D is perhaps TRBD2 (5 bases). Germline V lookup: CDR1 SGHNT, CDR2 YYREEE (reference sequence). V was clipped by 0 bases and J by 10 bases, with 16 bases between them. The CDR3 runs to 14 residues. CDR3 loop: CASSLEGPRGFQYF. As DNA, the CDR3 is TGTGCCAGCAGCTTGGAAGGCCCCCGGGGATTCCAGTACTTC. Combining the CDR3 with reference TRBV5-4 and TRBJ2-5 gives the whole variable domain ETGVTQSPTHLIKTRGQQVTLRCSSQSGHNTVSWYQQALGQGPQFIFQYYREEENGRGNFPPRFSGLQFPNYSSELNVNALELDDSALYLCASSLEGPRGFQYFGPGTRLLVL.

In this sample, this clonotype turned up a few times. V usage is TRBV4-2 and J usage is TRBJ1-2; perhaps TRBD1 as D (6 bases). With 0 bases removed from V and 6 bases from J, the gap between germline ends came to 20 bases. CDR3 size: 17 residues. From germline, CDR1 is LGHNA and CDR2 YNFKEQ. The CDR3 sequence is CASSQEEKGGWGDGYTF. CDR3 DNA sequence: TGTGCCAGCAGCCAAGAGGAGAAAGGGGGATGGGGAGATGGCTACACCTTC.

This clonotype was seen only a few times. The chain is built from TRBV29-1 and TRBJ2-3, with TRBD2 matching 11 bases. V lost 6 bases, J lost 4 bases, and 12 bases stayed unmatched. Germline-derived CDR1 and CDR2 are SQVTM and ANQGSEA. There are 16 residues in the CDR3. As DNA, the CDR3 is TGCAGCGTCGATCCGGGACTAGCGGAGGGGCCAGATACGCAGTATTTT. Translating gives CSVDPGLAEGPDTQYF.